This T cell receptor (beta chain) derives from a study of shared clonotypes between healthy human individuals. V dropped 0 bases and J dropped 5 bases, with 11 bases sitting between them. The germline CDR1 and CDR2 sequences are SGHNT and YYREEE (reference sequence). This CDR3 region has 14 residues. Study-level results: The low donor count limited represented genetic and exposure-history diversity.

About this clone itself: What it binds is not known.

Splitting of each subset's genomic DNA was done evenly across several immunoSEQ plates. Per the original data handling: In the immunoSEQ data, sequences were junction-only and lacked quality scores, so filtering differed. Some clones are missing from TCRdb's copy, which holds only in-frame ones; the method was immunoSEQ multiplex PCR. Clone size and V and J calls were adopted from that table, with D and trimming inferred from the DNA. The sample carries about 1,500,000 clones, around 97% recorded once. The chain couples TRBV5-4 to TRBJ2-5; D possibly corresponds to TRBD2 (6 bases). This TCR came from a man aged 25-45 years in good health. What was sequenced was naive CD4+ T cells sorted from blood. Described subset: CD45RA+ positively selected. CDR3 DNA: TGTGCCAGCAGCTTGGCGGGAGTAGTGGAGACCCAGTACTTC. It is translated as CASSLAGVVETQYF.